This TCR beta chain appears in the sequencing data of a study of blood T cell repertoires in COVID-19. At the level of the study: Samples came from the United States, Italy and Spain, spanning acute and convalescent COVID-19. From T cells, B-cell-depleted T cells, or PBMCs came the material, which was cDNA or gDNA.

In the authors' methods: How many nucleated cells were present was estimated from reference gene primer amplification. The repertoire was sequenced with immunoSEQ multiplex PCR; TCRdb's copy has only in-frame clones and lacks some. That table supplies the V and J calls and clone size; D and trimming were determined from the DNA. The sample has about 80,000 clones; 76% are singletons. In its sample, this clone was seen a few times. CDR3 length equals 14 residues. The V and J ends lost 10 bases and 3 bases, in that order; junction bases with no gene match: 9. Germline V CDR1 and CDR2: PRHDT, FYEKMQ (reference sequence).

This chain connects TRBV13 to TRBJ1-3; 7 bases align to TRBD1. The TCR sequence derives from an older man with active or convalescent COVID-19. Sequenced sample: peripheral blood. The CDR3, as DNA: TGTGCCACCCAAAGCCGGGACAGTGGAAACACCATATATTTT. As protein: CATQSRDSGNTIYF.